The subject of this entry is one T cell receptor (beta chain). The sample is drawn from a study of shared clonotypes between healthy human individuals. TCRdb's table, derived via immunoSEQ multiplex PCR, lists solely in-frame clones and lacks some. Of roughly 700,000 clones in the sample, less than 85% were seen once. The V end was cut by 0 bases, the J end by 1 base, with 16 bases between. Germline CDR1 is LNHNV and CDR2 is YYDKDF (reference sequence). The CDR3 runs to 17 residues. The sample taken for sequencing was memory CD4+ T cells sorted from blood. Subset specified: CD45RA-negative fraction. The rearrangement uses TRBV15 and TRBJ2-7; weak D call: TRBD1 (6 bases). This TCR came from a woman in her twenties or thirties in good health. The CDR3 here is CATSREGQLAPSYEQYF. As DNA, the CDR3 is TGTGCCACCAGCAGAGAGGGACAACTGGCCCCTTCCTACGAGCAGTACTTC.